The rows below give T cell receptor beta chains drawn from one sample of a study of CD8 T cells in ankylosing spondylitis. TCRdb reanalysed the 5' RACE reads using MiXCR and keeps one entry per CDR3 protein. The data contain tens of thousands of distinct CDR3 sequences, about 8.3% of them singletons. Sample: blood, either unsorted or a sorted T cell fraction (not recorded which). All receptors derive from a male donor with ankylosing spondylitis. Each CDR3 is given without its conserved first and last residue. Size is stated for part of the rows, as once, few or many counts, or as a class when the clone is expanded.

v_call	clone_size	j_call	cdr3_aa
TRBV27	.	TRBJ1-1	ASRDRTGGKTEAF
TRBV11-2	many	TRBJ2-7	ASSLDYGPDYEQY
TRBV24-1	many	TRBJ2-3	ATSDLRTSGSSTDTQY
TRBV12-3/TRBV12-4	.	TRBJ2-1	ASSSSPPGLAFEQF
TRBV7-9	many	TRBJ2-3	ASSFGPDTQY
TRBV11-2	many	TRBJ2-7	ASSSRDSSYEQY
TRBV4-2	.	TRBJ2-5	ASSQSTAFQETQY
TRBV7-8	many	TRBJ1-3	ASSVDRSSGNTIY
TRBV29-1	many	TRBJ2-1	SVVAASGYNEQF
TRBV24-1	once	TRBJ2-5	ATSEGTAIIETQY
TRBV6-1	.	TRBJ2-1	ASSLAGSRLEQF
TRBV24-1	many	TRBJ2-2	ATRAESWGELF
TRBV25-1	many	TRBJ1-1	ASSQVAEAF
TRBV27	.	TRBJ2-3	ASSFSRGWHTDTQY
TRBV24-1	many	TRBJ2-1	ATSDVRGHEQF
TRBV11-2	many	TRBJ1-1	ASSLGMRPTEAF
TRBV4-1	few	TRBJ2-1	ASSQGLGLANEQF
TRBV9	.	TRBJ2-5	ASSASTGTGVQETQY
TRBV20-1	.	TRBJ2-3	SARGTGTQDTDTQY
TRBV6-2/TRBV6-3	few	TRBJ1-5	ASSYMGGQPQH
TRBV15	.	TRBJ2-3	ATRGLGSDTQY
TRBV10-3	many	TRBJ1-1	AISESGTVNTEAF
TRBV29-1	.	TRBJ2-1	SVPPPDRLNEQF
TRBV6-4	few	TRBJ2-5	ASSDGIRGHQETQY
TRBV12-3/TRBV12-4	many	TRBJ2-3	ASSPAVVGGTDTQY
TRBV29-1	few	TRBJ2-1	SVLSYGAGEQF
TRBV24-1	many	TRBJ1-1	ATSVGTEAF
TRBV9	.	TRBJ2-1	ASSVDMGRDEQF
TRBV13	many	TRBJ2-7	ASSDRGEQY
TRBV20-1	.	TRBJ2-1	SASPAPYNEQF
TRBV3-1	.	TRBJ2-6	ASSQETPGSSGANVLT
TRBV7-8	many	TRBJ2-1	ASNLLSVSNEQF
TRBV11-2	many	TRBJ2-3	ASSLDRDSSDTQY
TRBV7-9	few	TRBJ2-1	ASSSTSGSFYEQF
TRBV6-2/TRBV6-3	.	TRBJ2-3	ASSPPAEGLDTQY